This entry is about one T cell receptor beta chain. The data derive from a study of T cells after somatic rescue of genetic block. TCRdb's copy holds only in-frame clones and misses some; the assay was immunoSEQ multiplex PCR. The sample yields 45,000 to 55,000 clones, roughly 96% seen once. Germline lookup yields CDR1 MDHEN and CDR2 SYDVKM. This CDR3 is 13 amino acids long. Trimming cost V 9 bases and J 8 bases; bases outside gene matches: 7. J is TRBJ2-3 and V is TRBV28; the match to TRBD2 covers 11 bases. The TCR sequence derives from a child less than two years old. Specimen: peripheral blood mononuclear cells (PBMCs). The CDR3 nucleotides are TGTGCCAGTGTACTAGCGGGAGAGGGTACGCAGTATTTT. Translating gives CASVLAGEGTQYF.